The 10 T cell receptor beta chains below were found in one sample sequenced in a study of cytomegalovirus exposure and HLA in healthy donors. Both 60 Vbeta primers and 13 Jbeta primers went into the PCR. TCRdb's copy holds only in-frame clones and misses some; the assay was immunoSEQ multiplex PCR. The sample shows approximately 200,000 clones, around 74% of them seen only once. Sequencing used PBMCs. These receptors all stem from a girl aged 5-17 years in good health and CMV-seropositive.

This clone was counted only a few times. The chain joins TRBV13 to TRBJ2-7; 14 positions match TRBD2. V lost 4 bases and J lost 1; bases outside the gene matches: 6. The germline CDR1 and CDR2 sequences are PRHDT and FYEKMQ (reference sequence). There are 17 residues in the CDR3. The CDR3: CASSSGGLAGESYEQYF. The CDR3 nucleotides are TGTGCCAGCAGCTCAGGGGGACTAGCGGGGGAATCCTACGAGCAGTACTTC.

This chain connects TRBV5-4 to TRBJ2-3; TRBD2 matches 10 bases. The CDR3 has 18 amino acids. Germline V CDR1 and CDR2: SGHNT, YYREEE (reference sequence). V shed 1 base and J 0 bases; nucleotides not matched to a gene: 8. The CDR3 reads CASSLSLLAGGSTDTQYF. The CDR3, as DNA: TGTGCCAGCAGCTTGTCGCTCTTAGCGGGGGGAAGCACAGATACGCAGTATTTT.

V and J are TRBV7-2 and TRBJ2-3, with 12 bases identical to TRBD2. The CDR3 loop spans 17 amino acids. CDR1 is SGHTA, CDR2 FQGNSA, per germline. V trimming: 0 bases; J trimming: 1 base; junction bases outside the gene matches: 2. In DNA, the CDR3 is TGTGCCAGCAGCTTAGCTCCTAGCGGGGGGGGCACAGATACGCAGTATTTT. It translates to CASSLAPSGGGTDTQYF.

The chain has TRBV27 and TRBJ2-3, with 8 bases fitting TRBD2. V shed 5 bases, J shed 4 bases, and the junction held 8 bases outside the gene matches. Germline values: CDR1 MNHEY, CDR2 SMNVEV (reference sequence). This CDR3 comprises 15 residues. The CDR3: CASSTVGLAADTQYF. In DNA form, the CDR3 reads TGTGCCAGCAGTACAGTAGGACTAGCAGCAGATACGCAGTATTTT.

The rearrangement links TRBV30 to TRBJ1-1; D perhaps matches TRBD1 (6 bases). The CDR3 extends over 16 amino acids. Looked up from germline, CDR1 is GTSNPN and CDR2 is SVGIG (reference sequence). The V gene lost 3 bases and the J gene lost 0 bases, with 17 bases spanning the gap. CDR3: CAWRRAPGHLNTEAFF. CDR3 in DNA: TGTGCCTGGAGGAGGGCGCCGGGACATCTGAACACTGAAGCTTTCTTT. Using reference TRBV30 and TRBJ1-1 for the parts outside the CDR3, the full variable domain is SQTIHQWPATLVQPVGSPLSLECTVEGTSNPNLYWYRQAAGRGLQLLFYSVGIGQISSEVPQNLSASRPQDRQFILSSKKLLLSDSGFYLCAWRRAPGHLNTEAFFGQGTRLTVV.

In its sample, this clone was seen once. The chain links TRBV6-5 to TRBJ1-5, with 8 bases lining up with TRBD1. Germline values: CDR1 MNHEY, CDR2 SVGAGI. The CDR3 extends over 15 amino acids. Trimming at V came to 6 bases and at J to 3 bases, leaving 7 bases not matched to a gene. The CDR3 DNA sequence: TGTGCCAGCAGGGGCGACAGGGGAGACAATCAGCCCCAGCATTTT. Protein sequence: CASRGDRGDNQPQHF.

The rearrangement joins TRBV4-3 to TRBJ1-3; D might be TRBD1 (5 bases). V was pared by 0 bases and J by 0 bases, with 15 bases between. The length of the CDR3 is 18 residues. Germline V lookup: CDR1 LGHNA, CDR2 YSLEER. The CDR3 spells CASSQEYRTRSSGNTIYF. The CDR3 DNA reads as TGCGCCAGCAGCCAAGAATATAGGACAAGGAGCTCTGGAAACACCATATATTTT.

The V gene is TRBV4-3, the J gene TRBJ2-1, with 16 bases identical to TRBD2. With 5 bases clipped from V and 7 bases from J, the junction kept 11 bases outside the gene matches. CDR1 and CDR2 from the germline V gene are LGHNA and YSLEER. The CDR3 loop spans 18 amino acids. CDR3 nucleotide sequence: TGCGCCAGCAGCAACATCGGGACTAGCGGGGGGGCGTGGAATGAGCAGTTCTTC. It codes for CASSNIGTSGGAWNEQFF.

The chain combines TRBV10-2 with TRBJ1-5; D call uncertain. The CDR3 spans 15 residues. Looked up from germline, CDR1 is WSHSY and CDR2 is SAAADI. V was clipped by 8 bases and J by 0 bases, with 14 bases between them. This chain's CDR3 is CASAPPVLSNQPQHF. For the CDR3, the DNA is TGCGCCAGCGCCCCCCCGGTGCTTAGCAATCAGCCCCAGCATTTT.

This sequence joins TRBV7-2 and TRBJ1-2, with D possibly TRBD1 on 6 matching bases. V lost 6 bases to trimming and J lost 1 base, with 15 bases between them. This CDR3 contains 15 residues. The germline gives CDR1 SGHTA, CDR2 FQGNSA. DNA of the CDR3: TGTGCCAGCAGACGCACTAACAGGGATAACTATGGCTACACCTTC. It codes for CASRRTNRDNYGYTF.